The TCR beta chain described here comes from a study of CD8 T cells in ankylosing spondylitis. V lost 3 bases, J lost 0 bases, and 8 bases lay in between. CDR1 and CDR2 (germline): SGHRS, YFSETQ. CDR3 size: 14 residues. This clonotype was seen repeatedly, ten times or more. One entry per CDR3 protein, called by TCRdb with MiXCR from the 5' RACE reads. The sample lists around 150,000 distinct CDR3 sequences, about an eighth occurring once. Source material: blood, either unsorted or a sorted T cell fraction (not recorded which). J is TRBJ2-3 and V is TRBV5-1; D is perhaps TRBD1 (6 bases). The receptor was isolated from a female donor with ankylosing spondylitis or in good health (not recorded which). The CDR3 sequence is CASSWDTSTDTQYF. CDR3 in DNA: TGCGCCAGCAGCTGGGACACTAGCACAGATACGCAGTATTTT.